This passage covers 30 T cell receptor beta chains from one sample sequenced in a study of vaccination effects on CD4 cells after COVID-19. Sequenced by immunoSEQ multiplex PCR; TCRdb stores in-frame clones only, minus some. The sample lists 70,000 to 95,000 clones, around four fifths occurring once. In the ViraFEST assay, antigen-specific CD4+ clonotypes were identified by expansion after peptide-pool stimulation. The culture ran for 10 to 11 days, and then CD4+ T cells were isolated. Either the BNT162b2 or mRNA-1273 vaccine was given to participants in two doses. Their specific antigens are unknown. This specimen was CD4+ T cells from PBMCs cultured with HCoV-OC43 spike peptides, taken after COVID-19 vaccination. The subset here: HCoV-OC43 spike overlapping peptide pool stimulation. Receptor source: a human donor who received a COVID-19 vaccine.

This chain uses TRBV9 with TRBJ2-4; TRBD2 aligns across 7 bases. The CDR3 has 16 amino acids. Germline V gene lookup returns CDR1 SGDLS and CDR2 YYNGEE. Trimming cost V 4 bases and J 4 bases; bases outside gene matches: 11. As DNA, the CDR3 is TGTGCCAGCAGCCCCGAGATGGTGCGGGGGAAAAACATTCAGTACTTC. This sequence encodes CASSPEMVRGKNIQYF.

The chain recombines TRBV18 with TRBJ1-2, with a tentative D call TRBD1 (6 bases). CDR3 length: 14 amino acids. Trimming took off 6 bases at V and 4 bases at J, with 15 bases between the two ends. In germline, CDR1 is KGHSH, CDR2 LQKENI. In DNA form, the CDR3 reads TGTGCCAGCTCCTCAGGGGCAGGATCCTATGGCTACACCTTC. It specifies CASSSGAGSYGYTF.

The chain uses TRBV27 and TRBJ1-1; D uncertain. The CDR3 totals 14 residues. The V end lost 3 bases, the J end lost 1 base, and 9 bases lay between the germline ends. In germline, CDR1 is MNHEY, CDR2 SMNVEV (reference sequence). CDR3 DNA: TGTGCCAGCAGTTTTGGCGATAGGAACACTGAAGCTTTCTTT. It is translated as CASSFGDRNTEAFF.

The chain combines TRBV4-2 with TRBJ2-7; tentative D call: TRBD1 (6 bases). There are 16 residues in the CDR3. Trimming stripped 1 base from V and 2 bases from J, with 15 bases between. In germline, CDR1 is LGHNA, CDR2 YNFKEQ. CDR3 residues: CASSQGVAGEAYEQYV. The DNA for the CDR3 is TGTGCCAGCAGCCAAGGGGTGGCAGGGGAAGCCTACGAGCAGTACGTC.

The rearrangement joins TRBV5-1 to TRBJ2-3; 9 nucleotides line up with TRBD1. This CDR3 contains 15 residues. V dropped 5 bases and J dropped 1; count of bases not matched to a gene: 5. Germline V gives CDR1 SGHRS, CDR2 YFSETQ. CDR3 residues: CASRDRGEGTDTQYF. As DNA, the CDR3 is TGCGCCAGCAGGGACAGGGGAGAGGGCACAGATACGCAGTATTTT.

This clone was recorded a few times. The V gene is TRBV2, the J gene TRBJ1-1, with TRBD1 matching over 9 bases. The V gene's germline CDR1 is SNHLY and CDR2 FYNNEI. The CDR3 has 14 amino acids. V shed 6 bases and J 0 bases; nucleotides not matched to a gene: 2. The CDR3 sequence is CASSRQGVNTEAFF. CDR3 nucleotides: TGTGCCAGCAGCCGACAGGGGGTGAACACTGAAGCTTTCTTT.

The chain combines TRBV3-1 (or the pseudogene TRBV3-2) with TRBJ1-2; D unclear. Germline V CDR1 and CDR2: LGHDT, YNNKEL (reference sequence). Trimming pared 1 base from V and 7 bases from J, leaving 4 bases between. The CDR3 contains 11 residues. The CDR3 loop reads CASSQGSGYTF. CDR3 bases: TGTGCCAGCAGCCAAGGGAGTGGCTACACCTTC.

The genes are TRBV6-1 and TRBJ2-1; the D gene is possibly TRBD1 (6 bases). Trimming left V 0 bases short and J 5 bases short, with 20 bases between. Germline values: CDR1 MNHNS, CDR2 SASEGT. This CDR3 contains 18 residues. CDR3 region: CASSEAPGASIGDNEQFF. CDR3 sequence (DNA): TGTGCCAGCAGTGAAGCCCCAGGGGCGTCAATAGGAGACAATGAGCAGTTCTTC.

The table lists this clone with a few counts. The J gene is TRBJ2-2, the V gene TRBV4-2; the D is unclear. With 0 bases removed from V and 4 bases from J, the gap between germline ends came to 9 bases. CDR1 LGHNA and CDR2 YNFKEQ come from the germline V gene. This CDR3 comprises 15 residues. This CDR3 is CASSQEETGTGELFF. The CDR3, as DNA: TGTGCCAGCAGCCAAGAGGAGACGGGCACCGGGGAGCTGTTTTTT.

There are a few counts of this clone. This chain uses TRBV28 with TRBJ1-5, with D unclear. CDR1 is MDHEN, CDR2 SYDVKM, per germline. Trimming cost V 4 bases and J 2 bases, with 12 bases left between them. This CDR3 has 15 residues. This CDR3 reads CASSWSGRGNQPQHF. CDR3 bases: TGTGCCAGCAGTTGGAGCGGTCGGGGCAATCAGCCCCAGCATTTT.

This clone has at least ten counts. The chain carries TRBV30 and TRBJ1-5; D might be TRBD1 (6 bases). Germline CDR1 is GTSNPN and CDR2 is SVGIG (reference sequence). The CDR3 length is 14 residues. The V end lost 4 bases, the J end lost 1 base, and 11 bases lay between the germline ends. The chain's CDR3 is CAWKKGGSNQPQHF. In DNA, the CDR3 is TGTGCCTGGAAGAAAGGGGGGAGCAATCAGCCCCAGCATTTT.

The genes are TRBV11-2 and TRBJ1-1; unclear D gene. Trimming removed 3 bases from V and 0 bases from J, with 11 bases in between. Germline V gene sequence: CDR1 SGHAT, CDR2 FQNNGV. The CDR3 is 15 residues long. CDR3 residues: CASSFHPGLNTEAFF. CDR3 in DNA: TGTGCCAGCAGCTTCCATCCTGGGTTGAACACTGAAGCTTTCTTT. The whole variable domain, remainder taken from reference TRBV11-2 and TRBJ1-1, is EAGVAQSPRYKIIEKRQSVAFWCNPISGHATLYWYQQILGQGPKLLIQFQNNGVVDDSQLPKDRFSAERLKGVDSTLKIQPAKLEDSAVYLCASSFHPGLNTEAFFGQGTRLTVV.

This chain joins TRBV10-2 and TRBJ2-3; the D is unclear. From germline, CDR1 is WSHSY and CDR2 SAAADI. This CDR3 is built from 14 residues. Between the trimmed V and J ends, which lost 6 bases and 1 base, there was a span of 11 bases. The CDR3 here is CASSSVSGTDTQYF. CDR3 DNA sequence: TGCGCCAGCAGCTCGGTATCTGGCACAGATACGCAGTATTTT.

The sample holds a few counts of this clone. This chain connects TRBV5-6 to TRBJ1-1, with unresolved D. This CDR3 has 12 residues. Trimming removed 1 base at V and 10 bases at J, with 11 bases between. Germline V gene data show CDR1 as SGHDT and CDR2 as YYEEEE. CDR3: CASSLPQFPAFF. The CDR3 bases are TGTGCCAGCAGCTTGCCCCAGTTTCCAGCTTTCTTT.

This CDR3 reads CASSLGQSTDTQYF. The DNA of the CDR3 is TGTGCCAGCAGCCTGGGACAGAGCACAGATACGCAGTATTTT. V gene TRBV5-4 combines with J gene TRBJ2-3; 7 bases match TRBD1. After removal of 4 bases from V and 0 bases from J, the junction contained 2 bases not matched to a gene. The CDR3 length is 14 residues. Germline loops: CDR1 SGHNT, CDR2 YYREEE (reference sequence).

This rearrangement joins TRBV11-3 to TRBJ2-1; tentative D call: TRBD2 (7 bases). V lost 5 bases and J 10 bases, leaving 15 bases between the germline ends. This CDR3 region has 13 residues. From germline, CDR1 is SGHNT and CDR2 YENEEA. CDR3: CASSRGASGEQFF. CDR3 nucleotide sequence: TGTGCCAGCAGCCGGGGGGCTAGCGGAGAGCAGTTCTTC. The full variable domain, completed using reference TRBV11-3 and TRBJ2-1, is EAGVVQSPRYKIIEKKQPVAFWCNPISGHNTLYWYLQNLGQGPELLIRYENEEAVDDSQLPKDRFSAERLKGVDSTLKIQPAELGDSAVYLCASSRGASGEQFFGPGTRLTVL.

CDR3 DNA sequence: TGCGCCAGCAGCTTGGTTGCAGGGGGCCTTCGGACTGAAGCTTTCTTT. Its translation: CASSLVAGGLRTEAFF. This sequence joins TRBV5-1 and TRBJ1-1, with TRBD1 matching over 8 bases. Trimming cost V 0 bases and J 5 bases; bases outside gene matches: 9. This CDR3 is built from 16 residues. The V gene's germline CDR1 is SGHRS and CDR2 YFSETQ.

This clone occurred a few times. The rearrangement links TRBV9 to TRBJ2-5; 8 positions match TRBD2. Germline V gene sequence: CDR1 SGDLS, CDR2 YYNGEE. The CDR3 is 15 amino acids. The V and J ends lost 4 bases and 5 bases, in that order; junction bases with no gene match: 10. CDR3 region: CASSRSGQRGETQYF. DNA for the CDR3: TGTGCCAGCAGCCGAAGTGGACAGCGGGGGGAGACCCAGTACTTC.

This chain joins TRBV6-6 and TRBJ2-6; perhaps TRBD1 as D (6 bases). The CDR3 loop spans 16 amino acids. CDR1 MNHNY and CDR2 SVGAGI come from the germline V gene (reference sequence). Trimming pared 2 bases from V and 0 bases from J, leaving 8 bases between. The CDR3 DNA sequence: TGTGCCAGCAGTTACGCACAGGGCTCTGGGGCCAACGTCCTGACTTTC. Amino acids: CASSYAQGSGANVLTF.

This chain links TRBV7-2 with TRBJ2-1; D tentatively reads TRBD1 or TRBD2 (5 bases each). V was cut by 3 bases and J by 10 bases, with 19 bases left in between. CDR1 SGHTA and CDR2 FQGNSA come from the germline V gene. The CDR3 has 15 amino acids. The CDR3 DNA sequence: TGTGCCAGCAGCTTGGGGCTACCCCGAGGGTGGGAGCAGTTCTTC. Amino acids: CASSLGLPRGWEQFF.

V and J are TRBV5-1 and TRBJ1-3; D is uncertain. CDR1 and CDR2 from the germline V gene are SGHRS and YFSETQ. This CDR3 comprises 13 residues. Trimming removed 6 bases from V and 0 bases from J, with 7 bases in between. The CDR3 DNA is TGCGCCAGCAAAGAGATCTCTGGAAACACCATATATTTT. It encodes CASKEISGNTIYF.

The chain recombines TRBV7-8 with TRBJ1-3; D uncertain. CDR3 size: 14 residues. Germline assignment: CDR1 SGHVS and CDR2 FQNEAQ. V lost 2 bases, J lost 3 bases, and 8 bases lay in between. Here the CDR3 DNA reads TGTGCCAGCAGCTTATTAAGGGATGGAAACACCATATATTTT. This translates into CASSLLRDGNTIYF.

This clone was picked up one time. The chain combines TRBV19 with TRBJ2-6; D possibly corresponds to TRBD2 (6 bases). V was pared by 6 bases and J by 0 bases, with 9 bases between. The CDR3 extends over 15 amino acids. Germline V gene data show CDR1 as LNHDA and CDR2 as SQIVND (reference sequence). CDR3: CASRGGFSGANVLTF. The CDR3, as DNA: TGTGCCAGTAGAGGAGGGTTCTCTGGGGCCAACGTCCTGACTTTC. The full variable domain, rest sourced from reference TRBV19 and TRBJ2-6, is DGGITQSPKYLFRKEGQNVTLSCEQNLNHDAMYWYRQDPGQGLRLIYYSQIVNDFQKGDIAEGYSVSREKKESFPLTVTSAQKNPTAFYLCASRGGFSGANVLTFGAGSRLTVL.

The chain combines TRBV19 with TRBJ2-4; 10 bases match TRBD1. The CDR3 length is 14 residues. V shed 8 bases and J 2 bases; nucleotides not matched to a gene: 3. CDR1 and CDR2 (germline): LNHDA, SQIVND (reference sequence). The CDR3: CASADRGSKNIQYF. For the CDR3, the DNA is TGTGCCAGTGCGGACAGGGGGTCCAAAAACATTCAGTACTTC.

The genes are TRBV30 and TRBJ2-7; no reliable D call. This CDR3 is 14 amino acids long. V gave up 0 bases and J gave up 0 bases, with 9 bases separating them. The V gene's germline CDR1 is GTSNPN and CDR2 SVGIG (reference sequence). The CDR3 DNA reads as TGTGCCTGGAGTGTACATACGAGCTCCTACGAGCAGTACGTC. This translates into CAWSVHTSSYEQYV.

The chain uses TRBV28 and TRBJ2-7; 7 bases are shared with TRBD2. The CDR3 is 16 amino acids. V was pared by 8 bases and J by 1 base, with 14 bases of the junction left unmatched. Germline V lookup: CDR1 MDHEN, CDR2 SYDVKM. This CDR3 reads CASSSSGGRDSYEQYV. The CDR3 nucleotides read TGTGCCAGCTCTAGCTCCGGCGGGAGAGATTCCTACGAGCAGTACGTC.

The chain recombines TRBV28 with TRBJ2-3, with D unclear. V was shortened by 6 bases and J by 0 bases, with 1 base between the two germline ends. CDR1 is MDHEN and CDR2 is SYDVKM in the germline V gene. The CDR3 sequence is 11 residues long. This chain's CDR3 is CASSSTDTQYF. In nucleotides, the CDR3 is TGTGCCAGCAGCAGCACAGATACGCAGTATTTT.

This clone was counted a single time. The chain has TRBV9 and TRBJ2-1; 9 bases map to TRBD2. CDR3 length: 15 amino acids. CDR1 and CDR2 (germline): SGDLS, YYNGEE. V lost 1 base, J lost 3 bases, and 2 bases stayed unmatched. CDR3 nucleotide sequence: TGTGCCAGCAGCGTAAGCGGGGGGCTCTACAATGAGCAGTTCTTC. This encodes CASSVSGGLYNEQFF.

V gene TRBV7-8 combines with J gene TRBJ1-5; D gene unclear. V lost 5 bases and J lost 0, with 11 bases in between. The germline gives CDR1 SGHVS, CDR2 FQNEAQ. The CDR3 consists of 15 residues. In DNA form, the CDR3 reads TGTGCCAGCAGCCTATACCCGAATAGCAATCAGCCCCAGCATTTT. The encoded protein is CASSLYPNSNQPQHF.

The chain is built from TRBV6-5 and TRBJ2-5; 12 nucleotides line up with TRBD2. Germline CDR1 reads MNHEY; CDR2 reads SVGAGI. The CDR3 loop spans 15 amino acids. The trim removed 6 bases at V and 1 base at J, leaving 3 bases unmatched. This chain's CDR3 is CASSRTSGAQETQYF. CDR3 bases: TGTGCCAGCAGCCGGACTAGCGGGGCCCAAGAGACCCAGTACTTC.